The text below deals with one TCR beta chain. Which antigen it targets is not known. Base-call qualities are not available, and no considerably larger clone is one nucleotide away. A FACSAria II was used to sort memory CD4+ T cells, defined as single viable CD3+CD4+CD8-CD45RO+ cells. CMV serostatus was assessed using a Roche Elecsys assay, by which serum IgG against CMV pp150, pp28, p38 and p52 was detected. Following thawing, total CD4+ T cells were enriched through positive selection using CD4 magnetic microbeads. The samples came from a different study that was designed specifically to examine the CD4+ T cell memory repertoire. Following standard operating procedures, peripheral blood mononuclear cells were isolated and cryopreserved, while serum was kept at -80 degrees C. The staining relied on CD3-PerCP (BW264/56), CD4-APC (RPA-T4), CD45RO-PE (UCHT1) and CD8-Pacific Orange (3B5) antibodies, and Sytox blue was used to exclude non-viable cells.

Genomic DNA was extracted from sorted cells with the Quick-DNA Microprep Kit. Amplification of TCRbeta DNA was done with the immunoSEQ hsTCRbeta kit, following the protocol from the manufacturer. TCRbeta libraries were sequenced on an Illumina MiSeq instrument. The paper's processing steps were these. After out-of-frame sequences were removed, 2,204,828 distinct TCRbeta sequences remained, averaging about 66,813 per individual. Two values were used to score each individual: the count of some 150 previously reported CMV-associated TCRbeta sequences and the total count of productive distinct TCRbeta sequences. A beta-binomial model was reimplemented in Python, and scikit-learn random forests with default parameters were trained on US cohort data. Classifier performance on the Belgian cohort was reported as the median AUC with percentile confidence intervals calculated over 10,000 bootstrap iterations. The table comes from immuneACCESS by way of TCRdb, which keeps in-frame sequences with V and J called. Part of the clones is missing from these tables; in studies checked, under half for an unresolved V gene and the rest for unknown reasons. Clonal size and the V and J genes are those of that table, whereas D and trimming came from the DNA. This sample has 55,000 or so clones in its table, and 80% to 85% of those were observed once. Around 1.3% of the sample rests with the top ten.

The source of the sample is a study of memory CD4+ T cells and cytomegalovirus serostatus (dated by TCRdb to between 2018 and 2021). Some background on the complete study: The cohort included about 33 healthy adults from Belgium, of whom 9 were CMV seropositive and about 24 were CMV seronegative. The study sequenced CD4+ memory TCRbeta repertoires of a Belgian cohort with known cytomegalovirus serostatus to replicate a published TCR-based CMV serostatus classifier. Beyond this particular receptor, the publication reports: Among the 150 or so previously reported CMV-associated TCRbeta sequences, 65 to 85 showed up in the CD4+ memory repertoires, with each one found in between one and five individuals. For CMV serostatus prediction, a median bootstrapped AUC of about 0.96 was reached with the original framework, and a median bootstrapped AUC of around 0.9 was reached with a US-trained random forest. Only CD4+CD45RO+ memory cells were sequenced, in contrast to the original study, which included naive and memory CD4+ and CD8+ populations. The original-framework classifier achieved a median bootstrapped AUC of approximately 0.95 with a 95% CI of 0.76-1.00 on the Belgian cohort. The results were read as suggesting that the CMV-associated TCR signature is, for the most part, present in the CD4+ memory repertoire.

This receptor was identified in an adult in good health and CMV-seropositive. The sequenced sample consisted of memory CD4+ T cells from blood.

At the DNA level, the sequence is TGCGCCAGCAGCTTGGGACACAGGAATTCGAACACCGGGGAGCTGTTTTTT. Translated, this is CASSLGHRNSNTGELFF. The chain uses TRBV5-1 and TRBJ2-2; a weak D assignment points to TRBD1 (5 bases agree). Trimming takes 0 bases from V and 0 bases from J, and the germline ends sit 12 bases apart. The CDR3 starts with the cysteine, ends with the phenylalanine, and has 17 residues. Only the CDR3 part of the read is kept: 51 bases, read in frame from the first base. Based on the germline V gene, the CDR1 and CDR2 sequences are SGHRS and YFSETQ.